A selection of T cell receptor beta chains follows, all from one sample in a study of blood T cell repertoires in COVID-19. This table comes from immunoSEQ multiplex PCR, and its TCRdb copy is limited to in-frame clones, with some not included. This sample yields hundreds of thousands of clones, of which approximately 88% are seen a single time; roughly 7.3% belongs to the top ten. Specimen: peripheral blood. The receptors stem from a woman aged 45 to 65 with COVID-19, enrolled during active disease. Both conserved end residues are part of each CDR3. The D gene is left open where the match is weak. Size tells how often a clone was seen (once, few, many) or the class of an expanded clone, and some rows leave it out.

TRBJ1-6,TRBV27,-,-,TGTGCCAGCAGCTCACGCGTGGCGACGGCGGATAATTCACCCCTCCACTTT,CASSSRVATADNSPLHF
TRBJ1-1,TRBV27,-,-,TGTGCCAGCAGTTTAGGGCAGTTTCGCACTGAAGCTTTCTTT,CASSLGQFRTEAFF
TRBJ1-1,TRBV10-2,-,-,TGCGCCAGCAGTGTTGGGGGAGGAGGCACTGAAGCTTTCTTT,CASSVGGGGTEAFF
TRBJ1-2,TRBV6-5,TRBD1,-,TGTGCCAGCTCTAGGGACAGGGAACAAGGCTACACCTTC,CASSRDREQGYTF
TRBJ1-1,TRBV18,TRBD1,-,TGTGCCAGCTCACCCGGACAGGGGGCGAACACTGAAGCTTTCTTT,CASSPGQGANTEAFF
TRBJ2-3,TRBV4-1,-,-,TGCGCCAGCAGCCTCGAGGACACAGATACGCAGTATTTT,CASSLEDTDTQYF
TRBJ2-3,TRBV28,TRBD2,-,TGTGCCAGCAGTGGCAGTAGCGGGGGGGTTGGAGATACGCAGTATTTT,CASSGSSGGVGDTQYF
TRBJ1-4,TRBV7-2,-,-,TGTGCCAGCAGCTTAGTTTACCCAGGGGCTAATGAAAAACTGTTTTTT,CASSLVYPGANEKLFF
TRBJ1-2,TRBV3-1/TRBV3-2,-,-,TGTGCCAGCAGCCCAGGGTCCGAGGAGGGTGGCTACACCTTC,CASSPGSEEGGYTF
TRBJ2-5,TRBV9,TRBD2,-,TGTGCCAGCAGCGTAGGGGCGGGGGTGATCCAAGAGACCCAGTACTTC,CASSVGAGVIQETQYF
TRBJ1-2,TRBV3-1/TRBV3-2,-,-,TGTGCCAGCAGCCAAGATCCGGTAGCTAGTGGCTACACCTTC,CASSQDPVASGYTF
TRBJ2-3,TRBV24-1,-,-,TGTGCCACCAGTGATTTAGGGGAAGGGGGCACAGATACGCAGTATTTT,CATSDLGEGGTDTQYF
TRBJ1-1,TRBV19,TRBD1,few,TGTGCCAGTAGTGGGGACAGGGGGAACACTGAAGCTTTCTTT,CASSGDRGNTEAFF
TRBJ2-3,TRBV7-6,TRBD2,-,TGTGCCAGCAGCTCCCTAGCGGGGGGGCAGGAAGATACGCAGTATTTT,CASSSLAGGQEDTQYF
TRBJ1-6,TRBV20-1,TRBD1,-,TGCAGTGCTAGTAGGGGGCAGGGTGGCTCCTATAATTCACCCCTCCACTTT,CSASRGQGGSYNSPLHF
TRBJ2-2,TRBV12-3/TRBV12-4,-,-,TGTGCCAGCAGTTGGGGGGTACCCGGGGAGCTGTTTTTT,CASSWGVPGELFF
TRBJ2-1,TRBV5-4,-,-,TGTGCCAGCAGCTCCCACGCGACAGTCAATGAGCAGTTCTTC,CASSSHATVNEQFF
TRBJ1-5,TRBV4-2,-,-,TGTGCCAGCAGCCAAGAATGTAAAGTCTATAGCAATCAGCCCCAGCATTTT,CASSQECKVYSNQPQHF
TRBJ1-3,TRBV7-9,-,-,TGTGCCAGCAGCCCCGAGGTACCCGTCTCTGGAAACACCATATATTTT,CASSPEVPVSGNTIYF
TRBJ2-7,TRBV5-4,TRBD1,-,TGTGCCAGCAGCGCCGGGACAGGGGGGTACGAGCAGTACTTC,CASSAGTGGYEQYF
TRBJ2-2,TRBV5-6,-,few,TGTGCCAGCAGTCCTAGCCCGAACACCGGGGAGCTGTTTTTT,CASSPSPNTGELFF
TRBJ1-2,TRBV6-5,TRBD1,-,TGTGCCAGCAGTTACGGGGGACAGGGAGATGGCTACACCTTC,CASSYGGQGDGYTF
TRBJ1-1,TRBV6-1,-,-,TGTGCCAGCAGTGAATCTGTGGAGATTCGAGCTTTCTTT,CASSESVEIRAFF
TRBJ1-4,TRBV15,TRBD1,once,TGTGCCACCAGCGGCGGGACCCACCAGGGGGAGACTAATGAAAAACTGTTTTTT,CATSGGTHQGETNEKLFF
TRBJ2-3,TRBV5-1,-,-,TGCGCCAGCAGCCTAGGCGGCGGACTTCAGGATACGCAGTATTTT,CASSLGGGLQDTQYF
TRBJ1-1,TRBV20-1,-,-,TGCAGTGCTAGTTATATGGGACTCACTGAAGCTTTCTTT,CSASYMGLTEAFF
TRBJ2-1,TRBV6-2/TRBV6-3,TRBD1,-,TGTGCCAGCAGCCTGGACAGGGGGGATGAGCAGTTCTTC,CASSLDRGDEQFF